This T cell receptor (beta chain) comes out of a study of control samples from healthy donors and cancer patients. CDR3 length: 15 residues. V was trimmed by 5 bases and J by 5 bases, leaving 15 bases between them. Germline values: CDR1 SGHTA, CDR2 FQGNSA. Sequencing was performed with immunoSEQ multiplex PCR; in TCRdb, only in-frame clones are kept and a portion is missing. The table records about 140,000 clones, just over 85% of them present only once. The sequenced material came from blood. The rearrangement links TRBV7-2 to TRBJ1-4; D possibly corresponds to TRBD1 (6 bases). This TCR came from a man between 18 and 35 years old in good health. The CDR3 here is CASSAQTGPNEKLFF. The DNA of the CDR3 is TGTGCCAGCAGCGCCCAGACAGGCCCGAATGAAAAACTGTTTTTT.